This T cell receptor beta chain was recovered during a study of blood T cell repertoires in COVID-19. Sequencing was performed with immunoSEQ multiplex PCR; in TCRdb, only in-frame clones are kept and a portion is missing. The sample has 280,000 or so clones, roughly 85% seen once. This receptor was obtained from a human donor in a cohort sampled during active COVID-19. The sequenced sample was peripheral blood.

CDR3 residues: CASSSTGTGLYEQYF. As DNA, the CDR3 is TGTGCCAGCAGTTCCACAGGGACAGGGCTCTACGAGCAGTACTTC. The chain carries TRBV28 and TRBJ2-7, with TRBD1 matching 9 bases. The CDR3 covers 15 residues. The V and J ends lost 4 bases and 3 bases, in that order; junction bases with no gene match: 7. Germline V gives CDR1 MDHEN, CDR2 SYDVKM.